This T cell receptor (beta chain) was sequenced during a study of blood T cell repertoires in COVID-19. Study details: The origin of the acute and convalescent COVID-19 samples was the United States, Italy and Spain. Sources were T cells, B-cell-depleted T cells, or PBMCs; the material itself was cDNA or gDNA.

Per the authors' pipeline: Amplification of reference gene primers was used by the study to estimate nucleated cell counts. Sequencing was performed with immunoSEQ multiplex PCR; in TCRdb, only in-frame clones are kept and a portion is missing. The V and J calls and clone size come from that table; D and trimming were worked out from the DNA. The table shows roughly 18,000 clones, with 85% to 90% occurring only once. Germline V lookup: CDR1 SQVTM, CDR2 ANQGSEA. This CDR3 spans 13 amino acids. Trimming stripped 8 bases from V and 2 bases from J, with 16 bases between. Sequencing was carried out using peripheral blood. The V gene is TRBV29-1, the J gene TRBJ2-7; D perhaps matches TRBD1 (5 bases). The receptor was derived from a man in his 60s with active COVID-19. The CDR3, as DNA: TGCAGCTTACTACACAGGATACCCTACGAGCAGTACTTC. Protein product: CSLLHRIPYEQYF.